This is a list of T cell receptor beta chains from one sample in a study of blood T cell repertoires in COVID-19. Clones were read by immunoSEQ multiplex PCR, and TCRdb kept only the in-frame ones, dropping some. The table records approximately 97,000 clones, roughly 85% of them present only once. Source material: peripheral blood. The receptors here all came from a man between 50 and 59 years old with active COVID-19. Each CDR3 is given without its conserved first and last residue.

j_call v_call cdr3_aa
TRBJ2-5 TRBV30 AWSKGVMETQY
TRBJ1-3 TRBV29-1 SVRRGSGNTIY
TRBJ1-3 TRBV9 ASSATGNLGNTIY
TRBJ1-5 TRBV28 ASRPWRGSDSNQPQH
TRBJ2-3 TRBV5-1 ASSLRGSTDTQY
TRBJ2-7 TRBV6-6 ASTWGSGGEQY
TRBJ2-1 TRBV5-1 ASCRRGDYNEQF
TRBJ1-6 TRBV6-1 ASSERWGGIDNSPLH
TRBJ1-2 TRBV11-2 ASSLEFTGADGYT
TRBJ1-5 TRBV9 ASSVGNGNNQPQH
TRBJ2-2 TRBV27 ASSLSAGVNTGELF
TRBJ1-6 TRBV7-2 ASSLWGSFNSPLH
TRBJ2-5 TRBV5-4 ASSQGTGRETQY
TRBJ1-5 TRBV19 ASSIWRLDGNQPQH
TRBJ2-1 TRBV6-1 ASSEGIHNEQF